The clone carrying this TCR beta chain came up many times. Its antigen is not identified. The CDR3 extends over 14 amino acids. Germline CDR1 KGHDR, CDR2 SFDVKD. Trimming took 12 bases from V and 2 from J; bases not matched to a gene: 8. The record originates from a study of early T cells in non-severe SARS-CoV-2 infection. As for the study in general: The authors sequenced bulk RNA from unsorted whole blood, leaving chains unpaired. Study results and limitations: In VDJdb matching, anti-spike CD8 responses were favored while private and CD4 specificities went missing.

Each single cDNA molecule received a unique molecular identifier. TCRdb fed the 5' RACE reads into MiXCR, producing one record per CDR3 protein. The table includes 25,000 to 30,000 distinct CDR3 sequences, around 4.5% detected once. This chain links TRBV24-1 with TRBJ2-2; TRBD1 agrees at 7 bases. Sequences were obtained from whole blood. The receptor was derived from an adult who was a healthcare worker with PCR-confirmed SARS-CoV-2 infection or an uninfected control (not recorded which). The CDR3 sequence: CAASRQGNTGELFF. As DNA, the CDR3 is TGTGCCGCCTCAAGACAGGGTAACACCGGGGAGCTGTTTTTT.